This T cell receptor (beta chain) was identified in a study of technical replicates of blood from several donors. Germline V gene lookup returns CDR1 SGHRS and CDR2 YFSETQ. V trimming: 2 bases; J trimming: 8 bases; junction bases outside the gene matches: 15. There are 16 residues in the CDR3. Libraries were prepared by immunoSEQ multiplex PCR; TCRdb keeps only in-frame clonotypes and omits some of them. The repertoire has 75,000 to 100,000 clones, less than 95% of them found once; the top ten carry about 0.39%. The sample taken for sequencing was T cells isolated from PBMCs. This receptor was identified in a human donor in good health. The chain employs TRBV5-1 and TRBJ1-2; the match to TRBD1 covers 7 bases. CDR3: CASSFSRQGVGSGYTF. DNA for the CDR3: TGCGCCAGCAGCTTTTCGAGACAGGGAGTAGGGAGCGGCTACACCTTC.